Sequencing of this T cell receptor (beta chain) was carried out in a study of identical twins. Comment on this clonotype: Antigen unknown.

One entry per CDR3 protein, called by TCRdb with MiXCR from the 5' RACE reads. This table has hundreds of thousands of distinct CDR3 sequences, over 20% appearing once. Overall study results and limits: Insertion counts were lower in abundant cord blood beta clonotypes, a trend that memory repertoires did not show.

V gave up 1 base and J gave up 4 bases; unmatched junction bases: 5. This CDR3 region has 15 residues. Germline V gene sequence: CDR1 SQVTM, CDR2 ANQGSEA. The data also belong to a second study, concerning T cells expressing NK-cell markers.

The rearrangement joins TRBV29-1 to TRBJ2-1; 9 bases align to TRBD2. Sequencing used PBMCs. This sequence was found in a woman in her late teens or twenties in good health. In nucleotides, the CDR3 is TGCAGCGTTGAAGTCCCACTAGCGGGTTACAATGAGCAGTTCTTC. Amino acid sequence: CSVEVPLAGYNEQFF.